This record covers a single TCR beta chain. This specimen comes from a study of blood T cell repertoires in COVID-19. Study context: The origin of the acute and convalescent COVID-19 samples was the United States, Italy and Spain. T cells, B-cell-depleted T cells, or PBMCs supplied cDNA or gDNA.

The protocol was immunoSEQ multiplex PCR, while the TCRdb copy is restricted to in-frame clones and leaves out a portion. The repertoire holds about 260,000 clones, with over 80% as singletons. CDR3 length: 13 amino acids. The V gene's germline CDR1 is ENHRY and CDR2 SYGVKD. Between the trimmed V and J ends, which lost 9 bases and 3 bases, there was a span of 12 bases. This chain joins TRBV10-3 and TRBJ1-3, with a possible D match to TRBD1 (6 bases). What was sequenced was peripheral blood. The sequence was obtained from a woman aged 40 to 50 who had recovered from COVID-19. Here the CDR3 reads CAMSNRDGNTIYF. DNA of the CDR3: TGTGCCATGTCCAACAGGGATGGAAACACCATATATTTT.